The 25 T cell receptor beta chains below come from one sample, sequenced in a study of blood T cell repertoires in COVID-19. Clones were read by immunoSEQ multiplex PCR, and TCRdb kept only the in-frame ones, dropping some. The repertoire holds hundreds of thousands of clones, with approximately 89% as singletons. Sample: peripheral blood. Receptor source: a woman in her twenties or thirties with COVID-19, enrolled during active disease.

The chain has TRBV18 and TRBJ2-2; perhaps TRBD1 as D (6 bases). This CDR3 comprises 13 residues. CDR1 KGHSH and CDR2 LQKENI come from the germline V gene. Trimming left V 8 bases short and J 5 bases short, with 12 bases between. This chain's CDR3 is CASTGQMTGELFF. CDR3 in DNA: TGTGCCAGCACAGGACAGATGACCGGGGAGCTGTTTTTT.

This chain uses TRBV28 with TRBJ2-7, with D possibly being TRBD1 (6 bases). The V end lost 4 bases, the J end lost 8 bases, and 12 bases lay between the germline ends. The CDR3 consists of 12 residues. Germline V CDR1 and CDR2: MDHEN, SYDVKM. The CDR3 loop reads CASSSQGHQQYV. In DNA, the CDR3 is TGTGCCAGCAGTTCCCAGGGACATCAGCAGTACGTC.

This chain joins TRBV7-8 and TRBJ1-5; D uncertain. Trimming left V 5 bases short and J 6 bases short, with 14 bases between. The CDR3 spans 14 residues. CDR1 SGHVS and CDR2 FQNEAQ come from the germline V gene. CDR3 region: CASSPRVPGQPQHF. DNA for the CDR3: TGTGCCAGCAGCCCTCGGGTTCCCGGTCAGCCCCAGCATTTT.

The gene calls are TRBV21-1 and TRBJ2-1; the table calls TRBD2, which could not be checked here. TRBV21-1 is noted as a pseudogene. This CDR3 has 19 amino acids. DNA for the CDR3: TGTGCCAGCAGCAAAAGAAGGATGAGCGGGAGGGCCGTGTACAATGAGCAGTTCTTC. Amino acid sequence: CASSKRRMSGRAVYNEQFF.

CDR3 in DNA: TGTGCCAGCAGCTTGCGACTAGCGGGGGACACCGGGGAGCTGTTTTTT. Its translation: CASSLRLAGDTGELFF. This sequence joins TRBV5-5 and TRBJ2-2; 12 bases line up with TRBD2. V was clipped by 1 base and J by 3 bases; unmatched bases: 1. The CDR3 length is 16 residues. Germline V gene data show CDR1 as SGHKS and CDR2 as YYEKEE (reference sequence).

This clone was observed once. This chain joins TRBV7-2 and TRBJ1-2; 9 bases map to TRBD1. V lost 4 bases, J lost 7 bases, and 13 bases stayed unmatched. This CDR3 is built from 16 residues. Germline lookup yields CDR1 SGHTA and CDR2 FQGNSA. The CDR3 nucleotides read TGTGCCAGCAGCTCAACCTGGGACAGGGAAGTTGGTGGCTACACCTTC. Translation gives CASSSTWDREVGGYTF.

V usage is TRBV5-6 and J usage is TRBJ1-6; D is perhaps TRBD1 (5 bases). The germline CDR1 and CDR2 sequences are SGHDT and YYEEEE. The V end lost 3 bases, the J end lost 8 bases, and 15 bases lay between the germline ends. The CDR3 is 15 residues long. The chain's CDR3 is CASSSQGLGDSPLHF. In nucleotides, the CDR3 is TGTGCCAGCAGCTCTCAGGGTCTGGGCGATTCACCCCTCCACTTT. Full variable domain (outside the CDR3, taken from reference TRBV5-6 and TRBJ1-6): DAGVTQSPTHLIKTRGQQVTLRCSPKSGHDTVSWYQQALGQGPQFIFQYYEEEERQRGNFPDRFSGHQFPNYSSELNVNALLLGDSALYLCASSSQGLGDSPLHFGNGTRLTVT.

The chain recombines TRBV4-1 with TRBJ2-4; TRBD2 agrees at 7 bases. Looked up from germline, CDR1 is MGHRA and CDR2 is YSYEKL. V shed 2 bases, J shed 0 bases, and the junction held 7 bases outside the gene matches. The CDR3 is made up of 17 amino acids. The CDR3 nucleotides read TGCGCCAGCAGCCAACCTACTAGCGCAGGAGCCAAAAACATTCAGTACTTC. Translating gives CASSQPTSAGAKNIQYF.

The chain's CDR3 is CASSLESIAGYTF. DNA for the CDR3: TGTGCCAGCAGCTTAGAGTCTATTGCTGGCTACACCTTC. The V gene is TRBV7-2, the J gene TRBJ1-2, with D unclear. CDR1 and CDR2 (germline): SGHTA, FQGNSA. This CDR3 contains 13 residues. Trimming shortened V by 1 base and J by 7 bases, and 10 bases separated the two germline ends.

The chain is built from TRBV5-1 and TRBJ1-1; 9 bases map to TRBD1. J gave up 5 bases and V 0 bases, and 2 bases lay outside the gene matches. Germline CDR1 is SGHRS and CDR2 is YFSETQ. CDR3 length: 14 residues. As DNA, the CDR3 is TGCGCCAGCAGCTTGGGACAGGGGGAAACTGAAGCTTTCTTT. This translates into CASSLGQGETEAFF.

The genes are TRBV12-5 and TRBJ1-1; no definite D call. The V end was cut by 7 bases, the J end by 10 bases, with 22 bases between. The germline CDR1 and CDR2 sequences are LGHNT and FRNRAP. The CDR3 contains 14 residues. In nucleotides, the CDR3 is TGTGCTAGTGTCTCCCCCCGCGAGAGGGTTGGAGCTTTCTTT. It encodes CASVSPRERVGAFF.

This clone came up a few times. This chain joins TRBV14 and TRBJ1-4; D is ambiguous. Germline CDR1 and CDR2: SGHDN and FVKESK. The V gene lost 4 bases and the J gene lost 5 bases, with 14 bases spanning the gap. The CDR3 consists of 15 residues. The CDR3 nucleotides read TGTGCCAGCAGCCGGAGCGGCGGTGCCAATGAAAAACTGTTTTTT. It codes for CASSRSGGANEKLFF.

CDR3 nucleotide sequence: TGTGCCAGCAGCTTAGCACCAGGTTCTGATAGGAACACTGAAGCTTTCTTT. Its protein product is CASSLAPGSDRNTEAFF. The J gene is TRBJ1-1, the V gene TRBV7-2; D gene ambiguous. Between the trimmed V and J ends, which lost 0 bases and 1 base, there was a span of 15 bases. From germline, CDR1 is SGHTA and CDR2 FQGNSA. This CDR3 has 17 amino acids.

V and J are TRBV7-9 and TRBJ2-2; TRBD1 matches at 8 bases. The CDR3 totals 16 residues. J was trimmed by 0 bases and V by 4 bases; bases with no gene match: 4. Germline V lookup: CDR1 SEHNR, CDR2 FQNEAQ (reference sequence). For the CDR3, the DNA is TGTGCCAGCAGCTCCCGGACAGGGTCGAACACCGGGGAGCTGTTTTTT. The encoded protein is CASSSRTGSNTGELFF.

This chain uses TRBV27 with TRBJ2-5; the match to TRBD1 covers 10 bases. The ends lost 3 bases at V and 4 bases at J; junction bases unmatched: 5. The CDR3 spans 15 residues. The germline V gene has CDR1 MNHEY and CDR2 SMNVEV (reference sequence). CDR3 loop: CASSFSGQGGETQYF. CDR3 nucleotides: TGTGCCAGCAGTTTTTCTGGACAGGGGGGAGAGACCCAGTACTTC.

The V and J genes are TRBV9 and TRBJ1-1, with D perhaps matching TRBD1 (5 bases). With 0 bases removed from V and 3 bases from J, the gap between germline ends came to 12 bases. The CDR3 covers 15 residues. Germline V gives CDR1 SGDLS, CDR2 YYNGEE. As DNA, the CDR3 is TGTGCCAGCAGCGTAGGAGCAGGGATCGACACTGAAGCTTTCTTT. Amino acids: CASSVGAGIDTEAFF.

The rearrangement links TRBV18 to TRBJ2-2, with 7 bases aligning to TRBD1. From germline, CDR1 is KGHSH and CDR2 LQKENI. V lost 0 bases to trimming and J lost 4 bases; unmatched junction nucleotides: 5. This CDR3 is built from 16 residues. The CDR3 is CASSPPGGEFTGELFF. CDR3 DNA: TGTGCCAGCTCACCACCAGGGGGCGAATTCACCGGGGAGCTGTTTTTT.

The chain is built from TRBV4-2 and TRBJ2-3; D may be TRBD1 (5 bases). The germline V gene has CDR1 LGHNA and CDR2 YNFKEQ. The CDR3 is 17 amino acids. V gave up 0 bases and J gave up 0 bases, with 13 bases separating them. Here the CDR3 reads CASSQDRTPPSTDTQYF. The CDR3 DNA is TGTGCCAGCAGCCAAGACAGGACACCACCGAGCACAGATACGCAGTATTTT.

The chain is built from TRBV7-9 and TRBJ1-1, with a weak D call TRBD1 (5 bases). This CDR3 has 15 residues. V lost 1 base and J 3 bases, leaving 12 bases between the germline ends. The germline V gene encodes CDR1 SEHNR and CDR2 FQNEAQ (reference sequence). CDR3 sequence: CASSLDNIRDTEAFF. CDR3 DNA sequence: TGTGCCAGCAGCTTAGACAACATCAGGGACACTGAAGCTTTCTTT.

The chain joins TRBV18 to TRBJ1-2, with 10 bases identical to TRBD1. Germline V gene data show CDR1 as KGHSH and CDR2 as LQKENI. V was pared by 2 bases and J by 8 bases, with 8 bases of the junction left unmatched. This CDR3 is built from 15 residues. CDR3 sequence: CASSPETGGKGGYTF. CDR3 DNA: TGTGCCAGCTCACCAGAGACAGGGGGCAAGGGAGGCTACACCTTC.

The rearrangement uses TRBV6-5 and TRBJ1-5; TRBD1 agrees at 8 bases. The CDR3 sequence is 14 residues long. The V segment lost 6 bases and the J segment 4 bases; nucleotides outside the gene matches: 5. The germline V gene encodes CDR1 MNHEY and CDR2 SVGAGI. DNA for the CDR3: TGTGCCAGCAGCCCGGGACAGGAGAATCAGCCCCAGCATTTT. Amino acid sequence: CASSPGQENQPQHF.

The chain carries TRBV15 and TRBJ2-7, with TRBD1 identical over 9 bases. Germline assignment: CDR1 LNHNV and CDR2 YYDKDF (reference sequence). The CDR3 covers 13 residues. V lost 6 bases to trimming and J lost 4 bases; unmatched junction nucleotides: 4. As DNA, the CDR3 is TGTGCCACCAGGAGGACAGGGGAGTACGAGCAGTACTTC. It specifies CATRRTGEYEQYF.

The sample holds one count of this clone. CDR3 DNA: TGTGCCAGCAGCTTCCTCAGAGGGCTCGGTTCACCCCTCCACTTT. Translation: CASSFLRGLGSPLHF. V and J are TRBV11-2 and TRBJ1-6; no clear D gene. The CDR3 loop spans 15 amino acids. V was trimmed by 3 bases and J by 9 bases, leaving 15 bases between them. CDR1 is SGHAT and CDR2 is FQNNGV in the germline V gene.

V is TRBV7-9 and J is TRBJ2-2, with no clear D. The V gene lost 5 bases and the J gene lost 0 bases, with 16 bases spanning the gap. This CDR3 is 17 amino acids long. Germline loops: CDR1 SEHNR, CDR2 FQNEAQ (reference sequence). DNA for the CDR3: TGTGCCAGCAGCGCTGGTGTTTGGCAGGCGAACACCGGGGAGCTGTTTTTT. Protein product: CASSAGVWQANTGELFF.

This chain uses TRBV11-2 with TRBJ2-1, with D maybe TRBD2 (5 bases). The germline V gene encodes CDR1 SGHAT and CDR2 FQNNGV. The CDR3 is made up of 13 amino acids. V was cut by 6 bases and J by 7 bases, with 13 bases left in between. CDR3 sequence (DNA): TGTGCCAGCAGGGCCCCGGGCGGGAATGAGCAGTTCTTC. Translation gives CASRAPGGNEQFF.